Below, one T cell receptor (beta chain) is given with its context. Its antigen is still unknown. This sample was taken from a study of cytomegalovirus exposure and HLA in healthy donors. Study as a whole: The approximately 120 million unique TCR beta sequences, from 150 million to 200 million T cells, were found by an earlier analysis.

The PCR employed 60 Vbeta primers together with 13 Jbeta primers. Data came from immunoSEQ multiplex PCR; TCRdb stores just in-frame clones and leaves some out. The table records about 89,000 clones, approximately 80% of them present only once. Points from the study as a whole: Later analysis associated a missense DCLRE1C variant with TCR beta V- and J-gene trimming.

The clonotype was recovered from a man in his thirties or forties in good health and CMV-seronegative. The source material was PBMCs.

DNA for the CDR3: TGTGCCAGCAGTTCTATAACGGGTCCTAACTTAAACACCATATATTTT. Its translation: CASSSITGPNLNTIYF. This chain uses TRBV7-2 with TRBJ1-3; no reliable D call. Trimming shortened V by 6 bases and J by 6 bases, and 21 bases separated the two germline ends. This CDR3 has 16 residues. The germline V gene encodes CDR1 SGHTA and CDR2 FQGNSA.